The 27 T cell receptor beta chains below were found in one sample sequenced in a study of control samples from healthy donors and cancer patients. The assay was immunoSEQ multiplex PCR, and TCRdb's table has in-frame clones only and misses some. The sample has approximately 150,000 clones, 92% seen once. Sample: blood. Receptors were obtained from a woman in her thirties in good health.

The chain links TRBV28 to TRBJ2-1, with 7 bases matching TRBD2. CDR3 size: 16 residues. After removal of 6 bases from V and 0 bases from J, the junction contained 8 bases not matched to a gene. Germline CDR1 is MDHEN and CDR2 is SYDVKM. The CDR3 is CASRSSSGSSYNEQFF. CDR3 coding DNA: TGTGCCAGCAGATCGTCTAGCGGTAGCTCCTACAATGAGCAGTTCTTC.

The rearrangement joins TRBV5-4 to TRBJ2-5, with D unclear. This CDR3 spans 14 amino acids. V was cut by 3 bases and J by 1 base, with 10 bases left in between. From germline, CDR1 is SGHNT and CDR2 YYREEE (reference sequence). CDR3 in DNA: TGTGCCAGCAGCTCGCCGGGCTTCCAAGAGACCCAGTACTTC. Its protein product is CASSSPGFQETQYF.

This chain joins TRBV27 and TRBJ1-6; D gene uncertain. Trimming removed 6 bases from V and 0 bases from J, with 12 bases in between. Germline V lookup: CDR1 MNHEY, CDR2 SMNVEV (reference sequence). CDR3 length equals 16 residues. The CDR3 nucleotides are TGTGCCAGCAGCTTACAAAGAAGCTCCTATAATTCACCCCTCCACTTT. It is translated as CASSLQRSSYNSPLHF.

J is TRBJ1-1 and V is TRBV5-1; no definite D call. This CDR3 region has 14 residues. Germline lookup yields CDR1 SGHRS and CDR2 YFSETQ. V was trimmed by 5 bases and J by 1 base, leaving 12 bases between them. The CDR3 loop is CASSFGSANTEAFF. The CDR3 DNA sequence: TGCGCCAGCAGTTTCGGGAGTGCGAACACTGAAGCTTTCTTT.

The chain uses TRBV4-1 and TRBJ2-5; D assignment may be TRBD1 or TRBD2 (5 bases each). The germline V gene encodes CDR1 MGHRA and CDR2 YSYEKL. The ends were cut back, 0 bases at V and 4 bases at J, with 15 bases in the middle. The CDR3 is 16 amino acids. CDR3 residues: CASSQDVGAGRETQYF. Here the CDR3 DNA reads TGCGCCAGCAGCCAAGATGTAGGGGCGGGTAGAGAGACCCAGTACTTC.

The V call is TRBV5-6, the J call TRBJ1-3; D perhaps matches TRBD1 (6 bases). The CDR3 runs to 16 residues. Trimming took 0 bases from V and 5 from J, leaving 15 bases between them. Germline CDR1 reads SGHDT; CDR2 reads YYEEEE. The CDR3 sequence is CASSLALTGSRNTIYF. The CDR3 DNA reads TGTGCCAGCAGCTTGGCTCTAACAGGGTCTAGAAACACCATATATTTT.

Here the CDR3 DNA reads TGTGCCAGCAGTTACGGGGGACTAGCGGGATACAATGAGCAGTTCTTC. It translates to CASSYGGLAGYNEQFF. The genes are TRBV6-2 or TRBV6-3 and TRBJ2-1; 13 bases align to TRBD2. V lost 2 bases and J lost 4; bases outside the gene matches: 2. The CDR3 contains 16 residues. Germline V gives CDR1 MNHEY, CDR2 SVGEGT.

This chain connects TRBV5-1 to TRBJ2-1; a weak D match, TRBD2 (6 bases). There are 15 residues in the CDR3. Trimming took off 0 bases at V and 4 bases at J, with 11 bases between the two ends. Per germline, CDR1 SGHRS and CDR2 YFSETQ. CDR3 amino acids: CASSLGGSGYNEQFF. Written as DNA, the CDR3 is TGCGCCAGCAGCTTGGGGGGTAGCGGATACAATGAGCAGTTCTTC.

This clone was seen only once. The V and J genes are TRBV7-9 and TRBJ2-1, with 9 nucleotides matching TRBD1. The CDR3 covers 16 residues. Germline CDR1 SEHNR, CDR2 FQNEAQ (reference sequence). The J segment lost 4 bases and the V segment lost 5 bases, leaving 9 bases of the junction unmatched. The CDR3 nucleotides read TGTGCCAGCAGCCGACACAGGGGGCTTCAATACAATGAGCAGTTCTTC. Translating gives CASSRHRGLQYNEQFF.

This rearrangement joins TRBV15 to TRBJ1-2; no clear D. Trimming removed 1 base from V and 0 bases from J, with 6 bases in between. There are 14 residues in the CDR3. Germline-derived CDR1 and CDR2 are LNHNV and YYDKDF (reference sequence). The CDR3: CATSRGETNYGYTF. In nucleotides, the CDR3 is TGTGCCACCAGCAGAGGCGAAACTAACTATGGCTACACCTTC.

This clone was detected once. The genes are TRBV2 and TRBJ2-7, with 13 bases that match TRBD2. Germline V lookup: CDR1 SNHLY, CDR2 FYNNEI. The CDR3 loop spans 15 amino acids. V lost 6 bases to trimming and J lost 4 bases; unmatched junction nucleotides: 6. Written as DNA, the CDR3 is TGTGCCAGCAGACAGGGACTAGCGGGAATATACGAGCAGTACTTC. As protein: CASRQGLAGIYEQYF.

The J gene is TRBJ2-1, the V gene TRBV5-6, with 14 bases lining up with TRBD2. This CDR3 is built from 17 residues. Germline CDR1 SGHDT, CDR2 YYEEEE. Unmatched junction bases numbered 12, after V lost 4 bases and J lost 9 bases. CDR3 region: CASSPTRLAGGSGEQFF. CDR3 in DNA: TGTGCCAGCAGCCCTACCCGACTAGCGGGAGGGTCCGGTGAGCAGTTCTTC.

The chain joins TRBV30 to TRBJ2-2; D unresolved. The CDR3 consists of 12 residues. Germline V CDR1 and CDR2: GTSNPN, SVGIG (reference sequence). V shed 1 base and J shed 3 bases, with 3 bases lying between them. The CDR3 is CAWSEDTGELFF. Written as DNA, the CDR3 is TGTGCCTGGAGTGAGGACACCGGGGAGCTGTTTTTT.

V gene TRBV9 combines with J gene TRBJ2-7; 9 bases are a match to TRBD1. Germline V lookup: CDR1 SGDLS, CDR2 YYNGEE. V was clipped by 0 bases and J by 4 bases; unmatched bases: 5. The CDR3 spans 15 residues. The CDR3: CASSVDGQGRYEQYF. CDR3 DNA sequence: TGTGCCAGCAGCGTAGACGGACAGGGGAGGTACGAGCAGTACTTC.

The genes are TRBV6-6 and TRBJ2-7; 9 nucleotides align to TRBD2. CDR3 length equals 13 residues. Germline values: CDR1 MNHNY, CDR2 SVGAGI (reference sequence). Trimming at V came to 8 bases and at J to 4 bases, leaving 6 bases not matched to a gene. CDR3 coding DNA: TGTGCCAGCTCCGGGACTAGCAGATACGAGCAGTACTTC. Translation: CASSGTSRYEQYF.

The chain uses TRBV25-1 and TRBJ1-3, with a weak D call TRBD1 (5 bases). V was shortened by 4 bases and J by 4 bases, with 11 bases between the two germline ends. This CDR3 spans 14 amino acids. The V gene's germline CDR1 is MGHDK and CDR2 SYGVNS. The CDR3: CASSALGAGNTIYF. The CDR3 DNA reads as TGTGCCAGCAGTGCACTAGGGGCCGGAAACACCATATATTTT.

This chain joins TRBV7-9 and TRBJ2-1, with a tentative D call TRBD1 (6 bases). Germline CDR1 SEHNR, CDR2 FQNEAQ (reference sequence). CDR3 length: 15 residues. Trimming shortened V by 1 base and J by 1 base, and 8 bases separated the two germline ends. The DNA of the CDR3 is TGTGCCAGCAGCTTAGGGCAGGGGTCCTACAATGAGCAGTTCTTC. Residues: CASSLGQGSYNEQFF.

Notes on this clone: This specimen includes other DNA sequences encoding the same CDR3. The chain employs TRBV5-4 and TRBJ1-1, with D uncertain. Looked up from germline, CDR1 is SGHNT and CDR2 is YYREEE (reference sequence). The V and J ends lost 0 bases and 2 bases respectively, with 8 bases between them. The CDR3 runs to 14 residues. In DNA, the CDR3 is TGTGCCAGCAGCTTGGCTCGAGCAAACACTGAAGCTTTCTTT. It encodes CASSLARANTEAFF.

This rearrangement joins TRBV28 to TRBJ1-2; weak D call: TRBD1 (5 bases). The CDR3 has 14 amino acids. Germline V lookup: CDR1 MDHEN, CDR2 SYDVKM. The V end was cut by 0 bases, the J end by 4 bases, with 9 bases between. The CDR3 region is CASSLWLDTYGYTF. CDR3 nucleotides: TGTGCCAGCAGTTTATGGCTGGACACCTATGGCTACACCTTC.

The rearrangement uses TRBV25-1 and TRBJ1-6; D is ambiguous. Trimming pared 3 bases from V and 8 bases from J, leaving 8 bases between. The length of the CDR3 is 13 residues. Germline CDR1 is MGHDK and CDR2 is SYGVNS. CDR3 region: CASSEADYSPLHF. In DNA, the CDR3 is TGTGCCAGCAGTGAGGCGGATTATTCACCCCTCCACTTT. Together with reference TRBV25-1 and TRBJ1-6, the CDR3 gives the full variable domain: EADIYQTPRYLVIGTGKKITLECSQTMGHDKMYWYQQDPGMELHLIHYSYGVNSTEKGDLSSESTVSRIRTEHFPLTLESARPSHTSQYLCASSEADYSPLHFGNGTRLTVT.

The chain carries TRBV10-3 and TRBJ1-6; no clear D gene. Germline V CDR1 and CDR2: ENHRY, SYGVKD. Trimming took 6 bases from V and 4 from J, leaving 13 bases between them. This CDR3 is built from 15 residues. The CDR3: CAIRNLPAYNSPLHF. CDR3 coding DNA: TGTGCCATCAGAAACCTCCCGGCGTATAATTCACCCCTCCACTTT.

Only one count was recorded for this clone. This chain joins TRBV7-8 and TRBJ2-6, with TRBD1 matching over 7 bases. The CDR3 contains 20 residues. Germline loops: CDR1 SGHVS, CDR2 FQNEAQ. The ends lost 1 base at V and 0 bases at J; junction bases unmatched: 12. The CDR3 bases are TGTGCCAGCAGCTTAGAAGCCGGGACAGCGCTTTCCTCTGGGGCCAACGTCCTGACTTTC. It is translated as CASSLEAGTALSSGANVLTF. Combining the CDR3 with reference TRBV7-8 and TRBJ2-6 gives the whole variable domain GAGVSQSPRYKVAKRGQDVALRCDPISGHVSLFWYQQALGQGPEFLTYFQNEAQLDKSGLPSDRFFAERPEGSVSTLKIQRTQQEDSAVYLCASSLEAGTALSSGANVLTFGAGSRLTVL.

V and J are TRBV24-1 and TRBJ2-1, with 7 bases that match TRBD1. Germline V lookup: CDR1 KGHDR, CDR2 SFDVKD. This CDR3 has 16 residues. V shed 3 bases, J shed 0 bases, and the junction held 4 bases outside the gene matches. The CDR3 sequence: CATSDPGGSSYNEQFF. For the CDR3, the DNA is TGTGCCACCAGTGATCCAGGGGGTAGCTCCTACAATGAGCAGTTCTTC.

The J gene is TRBJ1-2, the V gene TRBV28; 7 bases align to TRBD1. Germline lookup yields CDR1 MDHEN and CDR2 SYDVKM. The V segment lost 7 bases and the J segment 4 bases; nucleotides outside the gene matches: 15. This CDR3 contains 16 residues. The CDR3 nucleotides are TGTGCCAGCATTGGGGGTGACAGGGTCTGGAGCTATGGCTACACCTTC. Translated: CASIGGDRVWSYGYTF.

V and J are TRBV12-3 or TRBV12-4 and TRBJ2-5; D remains unclear. The CDR3 length is 13 residues. V dropped 7 bases and J dropped 3 bases, with 12 bases sitting between them. The DNA of the CDR3 is TGTGCCAGCACCGGGCCTGGCGAAGAGACCCAGTACTTC. Its translation is CASTGPGEETQYF.

The chain links TRBV11-2 to TRBJ1-2; 9 bases are a match to TRBD1. J was trimmed by 11 bases and V by 4 bases; bases with no gene match: 14. Germline values: CDR1 SGHAT, CDR2 FQNNGV. This CDR3 comprises 15 residues. CDR3 amino acids: CASSSQTGTGKGYTF. The CDR3 region has the DNA TGTGCCAGCAGCTCACAAACCGGGACAGGGAAAGGGTACACCTTC.

The rearrangement links TRBV28 to TRBJ1-4; 9 bases fit TRBD1. The germline V gene has CDR1 MDHEN and CDR2 SYDVKM. This CDR3 has 14 amino acids. V lost 6 bases to trimming and J lost 10 bases; unmatched junction nucleotides: 9. As DNA, the CDR3 is TGTGCCAGCAGACCCGGGACAGGGCTTGGAAAACTGTTTTTT. This sequence encodes CASRPGTGLGKLFF.